This TCR beta chain was documented in a study of cytomegalovirus exposure and HLA in healthy donors. PCR used 60 Vbeta primers and 13 Jbeta primers. Generated by immunoSEQ multiplex PCR, the TCRdb table keeps only in-frame clones and is missing some. Here the sample spans 40,000 to 55,000 clones, about 78% being singletons. Study-wide results and limits: Most sequenced TCRs were rare (though some public TCRs occurred in many donors). Researchers reported that three CMV-associated chains were confirmed in vitro as CMV antigen-specific.

V gave up 10 bases and J gave up 1 base, with 13 bases separating them. CDR3 length: 13 residues. CDR1 is SEHNR and CDR2 is FQNEAQ in the germline V gene (reference sequence). Details on this clone: Its antigen is unknown.

The source material was PBMCs. The TCR comes from a woman between 25 and 40 years old in good health and CMV-seronegative. The chain links TRBV7-9 to TRBJ1-2; perhaps TRBD1 as D (6 bases). The CDR3 sequence is CATSDSFNYGYTF. The CDR3 DNA sequence: TGTGCCACCTCGGACAGCTTTAACTATGGCTACACCTTC.